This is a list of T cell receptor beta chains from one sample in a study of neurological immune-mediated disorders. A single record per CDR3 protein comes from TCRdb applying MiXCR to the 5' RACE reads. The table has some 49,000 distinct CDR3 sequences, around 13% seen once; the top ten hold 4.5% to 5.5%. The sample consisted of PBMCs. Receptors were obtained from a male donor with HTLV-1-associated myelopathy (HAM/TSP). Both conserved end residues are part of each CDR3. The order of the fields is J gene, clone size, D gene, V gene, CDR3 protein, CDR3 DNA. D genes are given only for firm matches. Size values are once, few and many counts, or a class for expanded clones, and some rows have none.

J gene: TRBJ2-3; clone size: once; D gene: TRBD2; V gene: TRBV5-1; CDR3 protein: CASSPQLAGNKDTQYF; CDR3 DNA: TGCGCCAGCAGCCCCCAACTAGCGGGGAACAAGGATACGCAGTATTTT
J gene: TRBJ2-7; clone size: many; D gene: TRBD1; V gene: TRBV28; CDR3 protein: CASSPYPGQGTYEQYF; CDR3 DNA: TGTGCCAGCAGTCCGTATCCGGGACAGGGAACCTACGAGCAGTACTTC
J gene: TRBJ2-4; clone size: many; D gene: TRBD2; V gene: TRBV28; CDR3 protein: CAGVGTSGGAKNIQYF; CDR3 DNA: TGTGCCGGGGTAGGGACTAGCGGGGGGGCCAAAAACATTCAGTACTTC
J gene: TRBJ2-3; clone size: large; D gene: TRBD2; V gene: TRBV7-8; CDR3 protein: CASSPPPGLAGVSTDTQYF; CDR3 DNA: TGTGCCAGCAGCCCCCCCCCGGGACTAGCGGGGGTGAGCACAGATACGCAGTATTTT
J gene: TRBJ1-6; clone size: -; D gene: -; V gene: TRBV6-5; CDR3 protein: CASSIFGQGNSPLHF; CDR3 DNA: TGTGCCAGCAGTATATTTGGCCAGGGGAATTCACCCCTCCACTTT
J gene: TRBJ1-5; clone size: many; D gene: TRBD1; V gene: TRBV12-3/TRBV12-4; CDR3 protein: CASTRQGNNQPQHF; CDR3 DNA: TGTGCCAGCACCAGACAGGGCAACAATCAGCCCCAGCATTTT
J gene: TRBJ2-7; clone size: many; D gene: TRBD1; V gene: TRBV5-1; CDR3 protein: CASRKTGDEQYF; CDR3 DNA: TGCGCCAGCAGGAAGACAGGGGACGAGCAGTACTTC
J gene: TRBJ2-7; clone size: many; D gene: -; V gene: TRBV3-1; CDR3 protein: CASSEGLYEQYF; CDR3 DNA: TGTGCCAGCAGCGAGGGCCTCTACGAGCAGTACTTC
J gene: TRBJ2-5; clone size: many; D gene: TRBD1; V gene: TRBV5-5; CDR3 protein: CASSLAEGGKTQYF; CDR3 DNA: TGTGCCAGCAGCTTGGCAGAAGGGGGCAAGACCCAGTACTTC
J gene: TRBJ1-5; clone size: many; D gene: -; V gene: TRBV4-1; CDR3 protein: CASSQGSLNNQPQHF; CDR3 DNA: TGCGCCAGCAGCCAAGGTAGTCTAAACAATCAGCCCCAGCATTTT
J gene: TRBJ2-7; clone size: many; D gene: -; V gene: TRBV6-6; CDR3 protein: CASSYVEGEQYF; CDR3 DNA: TGTGCCAGCAGTTACGTAGAGGGCGAGCAGTACTTC